A single sample is the source of the 22 T cell receptor beta chains below, sequenced in a study of T cell responses to AZD1222 COVID-19 vaccine. The table came from immunoSEQ multiplex PCR; TCRdb's copy has only in-frame clones and leaves some out. This table holds some 110,000 clones, over 75% found once. This specimen was peripheral blood, taken on day 0 of AZD1222 vaccination. The origin of the receptors is an adult in good health.

This clone was observed a single time. The chain employs TRBV27 and TRBJ2-7; TRBD1 matches 9 bases. Germline CDR1 is MNHEY and CDR2 is SMNVEV (reference sequence). This CDR3 has 15 amino acids. With 5 bases clipped from V and 4 bases from J, the junction kept 9 bases outside the gene matches. The CDR3 DNA reads as TGTGCCAGCAGTCCGACGACAGGGGGAGATTACGAGCAGTACTTC. This translates into CASSPTTGGDYEQYF.

The gene calls are TRBV19 and TRBJ2-7, with D perhaps TRBD2 (5 bases). The germline gives CDR1 LNHDA, CDR2 SQIVND (reference sequence). CDR3 size: 15 residues. V shed 6 bases and J shed 0 bases, with 15 bases lying between them. CDR3: CASSRRFGSSYEQYF. CDR3 sequence (DNA): TGTGCCAGTAGCCGGAGGTTTGGGAGCTCCTACGAGCAGTACTTC.

J is TRBJ1-4 and V is TRBV7-9, with unresolved D. The CDR3 length is 13 residues. Germline V gene sequence: CDR1 SEHNR, CDR2 FQNEAQ (reference sequence). V was cut by 6 bases and J by 8 bases, with 13 bases left in between. CDR3 in amino acids: CASRSREPEKLFF. The CDR3 nucleotides are TGTGCCAGCAGATCCCGGGAGCCCGAAAAACTGTTTTTT.

The rearrangement uses TRBV27 and TRBJ1-5, with D perhaps TRBD1 (6 bases). The CDR3 sequence is 11 residues long. Germline V gene sequence: CDR1 MNHEY, CDR2 SMNVEV (reference sequence). Trimming removed 8 bases from V and 5 bases from J, with 7 bases in between. CDR3 nucleotides: TGTGCCAGCGGGGGGCATCAGCCCCAGCATTTT. Protein: CASGGHQPQHF.

This clone is a singleton in its sample. V is TRBV12-5 and J is TRBJ2-1; the match to TRBD1 covers 9 bases. CDR3 size: 14 residues. Germline CDR1 is LGHNT and CDR2 is FRNRAP. V gave up 5 bases and J gave up 5 bases; unmatched junction bases: 4. The DNA of the CDR3 is TGTGCTAGTGGTCCCGGACAGGGGCACAATGAGCAGTTCTTC. As protein: CASGPGQGHNEQFF.

The chain links TRBV2 to TRBJ1-5, with 7 bases lining up with TRBD1. The CDR3 loop spans 12 amino acids. Germline trimming cut 5 bases from V and 7 bases from J; bases unmatched to any gene: 2. Germline CDR1 SNHLY, CDR2 FYNNEI. Here the CDR3 reads CASSRTGQPQHF. The CDR3 nucleotides read TGTGCCAGCAGTCGGACAGGCCAGCCCCAGCATTTT.

The J gene is TRBJ2-3, the V gene TRBV27, with 10 bases that match TRBD1. In germline, CDR1 is MNHEY, CDR2 SMNVEV (reference sequence). The CDR3 is 16 residues long. The V gene end was trimmed by 4 bases and the J gene end by 4 bases; junction bases not matched to a gene: 8. Here the CDR3 reads CASSWRDRGGADTQYF. The CDR3 nucleotides are TGTGCCAGCAGTTGGAGGGACAGGGGAGGGGCAGATACGCAGTATTTT.

The CDR3 DNA sequence: TGTGCCAGCAGCCCAAATAGAGGGGGGACCCAGTACTTC. It translates to CASSPNRGGTQYF. This chain joins TRBV7-3 and TRBJ2-5, with D possibly being TRBD1 (6 bases). The germline V and J ends were trimmed by 5 bases and 7 bases, with 14 bases remaining between them. Germline V gene sequence: CDR1 SGHTA, CDR2 FQGTGA. The CDR3 runs 13 residues. The full variable domain, its missing parts supplied by reference TRBV7-3 and TRBJ2-5, is GAGVSQTPSNKVTEKGKYVELRCDPISGHTALYWYRQSLGQGPEFLIYFQGTGAADDSGLPNDRFFAVRPEGSVSTLKIQRTERGDSAVYLCASSPNRGGTQYFGPGTRLLVL.

The rearrangement links TRBV6-2 or TRBV6-3 to TRBJ1-4; a possible D gene is TRBD1 (5 bases). Germline-derived CDR1 and CDR2 are MNHEY and SVGEGT. The CDR3 length is 17 residues. V was shortened by 2 bases and J by 0 bases, with 13 bases between the two germline ends. CDR3 sequence reads: CASSYRGPPSTNEKLFF. DNA of the CDR3: TGTGCCAGCAGTTACAGGGGACCACCCTCAACTAATGAAAAACTGTTTTTT.

The rearrangement links TRBV6-2 or TRBV6-3 to TRBJ2-7; 9 bases map to TRBD2. Germline values: CDR1 MNHEY, CDR2 SVGEGT. This CDR3 has 19 amino acids. V gave up 6 bases and J gave up 3 bases; unmatched junction bases: 21. CDR3 DNA sequence: TGTGCCAGCAGCCCTATGGGACTAGCCCGAACTAATACCGGCTACGAGCAGTACTTC. Translation gives CASSPMGLARTNTGYEQYF.

The V gene is TRBV11-2, the J gene TRBJ2-7, with TRBD1 matching 8 bases. The trim removed 1 base at V and 3 bases at J, leaving 5 bases unmatched. CDR1 and CDR2 (germline): SGHAT, FQNNGV. The CDR3 spans 15 residues. The CDR3 reads CASSLVFGTGYEQYF. The CDR3 nucleotides read TGTGCCAGCAGCTTAGTCTTCGGGACAGGCTACGAGCAGTACTTC.

The rearrangement links TRBV27 to TRBJ1-6, with D perhaps matching TRBD1 (6 bases). CDR1 and CDR2 from the germline V gene are MNHEY and SMNVEV (reference sequence). The CDR3 loop spans 14 amino acids. V lost 6 bases, J lost 8 bases, and 14 bases lay in between. The CDR3 loop is CASRRGGEDSPLHF. The CDR3 nucleotides are TGTGCCAGCAGGAGGGGGGGAGAGGATTCACCCCTCCACTTT.

The rearrangement uses TRBV5-1 and TRBJ2-3; D not resolved. V shed 4 bases and J shed 1 base, with 7 bases lying between them. Germline V CDR1 and CDR2: SGHRS, YFSETQ. The CDR3 extends over 13 amino acids. CDR3: CASSPQGTDTQYF. CDR3 nucleotides: TGCGCCAGCAGCCCACAAGGCACAGATACGCAGTATTTT.

The V call is TRBV4-3, the J call TRBJ2-7; tentatively, D is TRBD1 (5 bases). This CDR3 region has 15 residues. The germline gives CDR1 LGHNA, CDR2 YSLEER. V gave up 0 bases and J gave up 6 bases, with 15 bases separating them. The CDR3 DNA reads as TGCGCCAGCAGCCAAGATCAAGGAAGGACATCCGAGCAGTACTTC. Its protein product is CASSQDQGRTSEQYF.

The chain uses TRBV15 and TRBJ2-3; D possibly corresponds to TRBD2 (6 bases). This CDR3 has 13 residues. The germline gives CDR1 LNHNV, CDR2 YYDKDF (reference sequence). Trimming shortened V by 7 bases and J by 1 base, and 9 bases separated the two germline ends. CDR3 loop: CATMASGTDTQYF. CDR3 in DNA: TGTGCCACCATGGCTAGCGGCACAGATACGCAGTATTTT.

The sample holds a few counts of this clone. The chain employs TRBV15 and TRBJ2-7; possible D gene TRBD1, 6 bases. V gave up 5 bases and J gave up 5 bases, with 16 bases separating them. The CDR3 has 14 residues. Germline CDR1 is LNHNV and CDR2 is YYDKDF (reference sequence). The CDR3 region is CATSGRHRVDEQYF. The CDR3 nucleotides read TGTGCCACCAGCGGCAGACACAGGGTCGACGAGCAGTACTTC. Full variable domain (outside the CDR3, taken from reference TRBV15 and TRBJ2-7): DAMVIQNPRYQVTQFGKPVTLSCSQTLNHNVMYWYQQKSSQAPKLLFHYYDKDFNNEADTPDNFQSRRPNTSFCFLDIRSPGLGDTAMYLCATSGRHRVDEQYFGPGTRLTVT.

This chain connects TRBV5-1 to TRBJ2-7; D may be TRBD2 (6 bases). Germline values: CDR1 SGHRS, CDR2 YFSETQ. The V and J ends lost 4 bases and 7 bases respectively, with 15 bases between them. This CDR3 spans 13 amino acids. The CDR3 coding sequence is TGCGCCAGCAGCCCCACGGGACTGGGAGAGCAGTACTTC. This gives the protein CASSPTGLGEQYF.

This chain joins TRBV7-9 and TRBJ1-2, with D maybe TRBD1 (6 bases). The CDR3 loop spans 12 amino acids. V gave up 3 bases and J gave up 7 bases, with 9 bases separating them. CDR1 is SEHNR and CDR2 is FQNEAQ in the germline V gene (reference sequence). The CDR3 spells CASSLGAPGYTF. In DNA, the CDR3 is TGTGCCAGCAGCTTGGGGGCGCCTGGCTACACCTTC.

CDR3 loop: CAWSPTSGRNIQYF. The CDR3 DNA reads TGTGCCTGGAGCCCGACTAGCGGGAGGAACATTCAGTACTTC. This chain joins TRBV30 and TRBJ2-4, with 13 bases identical to TRBD2. This CDR3 region has 14 residues. CDR1 is GTSNPN, CDR2 SVGIG, per germline (reference sequence). The V segment lost 3 bases and the J segment 7 bases; nucleotides outside the gene matches: 3.

This rearrangement joins TRBV11-3 to TRBJ2-3; 7 bases are shared with TRBD2. Germline loops: CDR1 SGHNT, CDR2 YENEEA. V dropped 5 bases and J dropped 3; count of bases not matched to a gene: 5. The CDR3 extends over 14 amino acids. This CDR3 is CASSPRGGTDTQYF. The DNA of the CDR3 is TGTGCCAGCAGCCCGCGGGGAGGGACAGATACGCAGTATTTT.

The chain recombines TRBV9 with TRBJ1-6; D uncertain. Deletions cut 2 bases from V and 6 bases from J, with 9 bases between. The germline V gene encodes CDR1 SGDLS and CDR2 YYNGEE. The length of the CDR3 is 14 residues. CDR3 sequence (DNA): TGTGCCAGCAGCGTCGGACCTGCTAATTCACCCCTCCACTTT. This encodes CASSVGPANSPLHF.

V gene TRBV27 combines with J gene TRBJ2-3, with 9 bases matching TRBD2. Looked up from germline, CDR1 is MNHEY and CDR2 is SMNVEV (reference sequence). This CDR3 contains 14 residues. Trimming cost V 5 bases and J 2 bases; bases outside gene matches: 2. The CDR3 sequence: CASSRGGDTDTQYF. In DNA form, the CDR3 reads TGTGCCAGCAGTCGCGGGGGGGACACAGATACGCAGTATTTT.